The 10 T cell receptor beta chains in this list originate from one sample, sequenced in a study of blood T cell repertoires in COVID-19. TCRdb keeps only in-frame clones here, not all; method: immunoSEQ multiplex PCR. The table includes more than 350,000 clones, roughly 89% detected once. Material: PBMCs or T cells enriched from blood (not recorded which). The receptors originated from a woman aged 50 to 65 who had recovered from COVID-19.

This rearrangement joins TRBV7-9 to TRBJ1-4; the match to TRBD1 covers 7 bases. With V trimmed by 5 bases and J by 7 bases, 16 bases remained unmatched. CDR3 length equals 17 residues. In germline, CDR1 is SEHNR, CDR2 FQNEAQ (reference sequence). CDR3 in DNA: TGTGCCAGCAGCCCGAGGGGTTCCGACAGGGATTTTGAAAAACTGTTTTTT. This codes for CASSPRGSDRDFEKLFF. Full variable domain (rest looked up from reference TRBV7-9 and TRBJ1-4): DTGVSQNPRHKITKRGQNVTFRCDPISEHNRLYWYRQTLGQGPEFLTYFQNEAQLEKSRLLSDRFSAERPKGSFSTLEIQRTEQGDSAMYLCASSPRGSDRDFEKLFFGSGTQLSVL.

J is TRBJ2-2 and V is TRBV7-2; 7 bases map to TRBD2. Germline V lookup: CDR1 SGHTA, CDR2 FQGNSA. There are 16 residues in the CDR3. Trimming at V came to 4 bases and at J to 1 base, leaving 6 bases not matched to a gene. As DNA, the CDR3 is TGTGCCAGCAGCTCTCCGCGCGGGGGGAACACCGGGGAGCTGTTTTTT. It codes for CASSSPRGGNTGELFF.

The table lists this clone with a count of one. The V call is TRBV19, the J call TRBJ2-7; 9 bases fit TRBD1. The trim removed 5 bases at V and 4 bases at J, leaving 6 bases unmatched. The CDR3 has 14 amino acids. Germline CDR1 is LNHDA and CDR2 is SQIVND (reference sequence). The CDR3 nucleotides are TGTGCCAGTAGTTGGGGACAGGGATCTTACGAGCAGTACTTC. Translating it yields CASSWGQGSYEQYF.

The rearrangement links TRBV10-3 to TRBJ1-1, with unresolved D. CDR1 and CDR2 (germline): ENHRY, SYGVKD. Trimming removed 10 bases at V and 1 base at J, with 16 bases between. The CDR3 has 14 amino acids. In DNA, the CDR3 is TGTGCCACCAGGACTCCCCTAGAGAACACTGAAGCTTTCTTT. It yields the protein CATRTPLENTEAFF.

The J gene is TRBJ1-2, the V gene TRBV19, with D tentatively TRBD1 (6 bases). Trimming left V 2 bases short and J 7 bases short, with 14 bases between. The CDR3 spans 14 residues. Germline V gives CDR1 LNHDA, CDR2 SQIVND (reference sequence). CDR3 protein: CASSISGGARGYTF. As DNA, the CDR3 is TGTGCCAGTAGTATATCGGGGGGGGCTCGTGGCTACACCTTC.

As regards this clone: A junction boundary mismatches the germline segment, possibly from a read error. The chain joins TRBV5-8 to TRBJ1-5, with no clear D. The CDR3 sequence is 17 residues long. Germline values: CDR1 SGHTS, CDR2 YDEGEE. The chain's CDR3 is CASRFESSSGSNQPQHF. DNA for the CDR3: TGTGCCAGCCGCTTTGAAAGTAGTTCGGGGAGCAATCAGCCCCAGCATTTT.

The genes are TRBV28 and TRBJ1-3, with a possible D match to TRBD1 (6 bases). This CDR3 has 15 amino acids. With 5 bases removed from V and 0 bases from J, the gap between germline ends came to 11 bases. The germline gives CDR1 MDHEN, CDR2 SYDVKM. CDR3 amino acids: CASSPPDSSGNTIYF. As DNA, the CDR3 is TGTGCCAGCAGTCCCCCGGACAGCTCTGGAAACACCATATATTTT.

CDR3 sequence reads: CSVVLAPTYEQYF. Here the CDR3 DNA reads TGCAGCGTTGTCTTGGCCCCCACCTACGAGCAGTACTTC. V and J are TRBV29-1 and TRBJ2-7; no firm D call. The CDR3 sequence is 13 residues long. The germline gives CDR1 SQVTM, CDR2 ANQGSEA. V gave up 4 bases and J gave up 2 bases, with 12 bases separating them.

The J gene is TRBJ1-2, the V gene TRBV6-5; TRBD1 agrees at 9 bases. V lost 6 bases to trimming and J lost 6 bases; unmatched junction nucleotides: 11. Germline values: CDR1 MNHEY, CDR2 SVGAGI. This CDR3 comprises 15 residues. The CDR3 here is CASSRDRDQLDGYTF. CDR3 nucleotide sequence: TGTGCCAGCAGCCGGGACAGGGATCAACTTGATGGCTACACCTTC.

This clone turned up a few times. J is TRBJ2-7 and V is TRBV4-2, with TRBD2 identical over 8 bases. J lost 2 bases, V lost 5 bases, and 8 bases had no gene match. CDR3 size: 15 residues. Germline values: CDR1 LGHNA, CDR2 YNFKEQ. CDR3 DNA sequence: TGTGCCAGCAGCTACAGCCCCGGGGGGGCCTACGAGCAGTACTTC. This codes for CASSYSPGGAYEQYF.